These 12 T cell receptor beta chains originate from one sample sequenced in a study of blood T cell repertoires in COVID-19. Using immunoSEQ multiplex PCR, the repertoire was profiled, and TCRdb retains in-frame clones only, with some absent. There are some 99,000 clones in the sample; about 80% occur only once, and around 6.7% lies in the top ten. Sequencing input: peripheral blood. The receptors shown here come from a woman aged 45 to 65 with acute or convalescent COVID-19.

J is TRBJ1-2 and V is TRBV2, with D possibly matching TRBD1 (6 bases). The CDR3 has 16 amino acids. Deletions cut 4 bases from V and 0 bases from J, with 15 bases between. CDR1 SNHLY and CDR2 FYNNEI come from the germline V gene. CDR3 amino acids: CASSAGQTFPNYGYTF. In DNA form, the CDR3 reads TGTGCCAGCAGTGCCGGACAGACTTTTCCTAACTATGGCTACACCTTC.

The chain has TRBV10-3 and TRBJ1-2; D is undetermined. Germline loops: CDR1 ENHRY, CDR2 SYGVKD. Trimming stripped 0 bases from V and 4 bases from J, with 12 bases between. CDR3 length: 15 residues. Written as DNA, the CDR3 is TGTGCCATCAGTGAGTCCACTCCTACTATCTATGGCTACACCTTC. Its protein product is CAISESTPTIYGYTF.

This sequence joins TRBV4-1 and TRBJ2-6; tentative D call: TRBD2 (6 bases). Germline values: CDR1 MGHRA, CDR2 YSYEKL. The CDR3 runs to 17 residues. Trimming shortened V by 0 bases and J by 2 bases, and 11 bases separated the two germline ends. The CDR3 is CASSQDRGGTGANVLTF. The CDR3 DNA reads as TGCGCCAGCAGCCAAGATCGGGGCGGGACTGGGGCCAACGTCCTGACTTTC.

The chain employs TRBV28 and TRBJ2-7; 8 bases agree with TRBD1. This CDR3 is 14 amino acids long. V gave up 1 base and J gave up 3 bases; unmatched junction bases: 2. Germline V CDR1 and CDR2: MDHEN, SYDVKM. CDR3 protein: CASSLFRGHYEQYF. The CDR3 nucleotides are TGTGCCAGCAGTTTATTCAGGGGGCACTACGAGCAGTACTTC.

The rearrangement joins TRBV19 to TRBJ1-1; 10 nucleotides align to TRBD1. The CDR3 is made up of 13 amino acids. Germline CDR1 LNHDA, CDR2 SQIVND (reference sequence). With 5 bases clipped from V and 4 bases from J, the junction kept 1 base outside the gene matches. CDR3 loop: CASSDRGPTEAFF. CDR3 DNA sequence: TGTGCCAGTAGTGACAGGGGGCCCACTGAAGCTTTCTTT. The whole variable domain, filled in from reference TRBV19 and TRBJ1-1, reads DGGITQSPKYLFRKEGQNVTLSCEQNLNHDAMYWYRQDPGQGLRLIYYSQIVNDFQKGDIAEGYSVSREKKESFPLTVTSAQKNPTAFYLCASSDRGPTEAFFGQGTRLTVV.

The chain links TRBV5-1 to TRBJ1-6, with 7 bases fitting TRBD1. The CDR3 runs to 15 residues. Trimming removed 3 bases from V and 10 bases from J; junction bases left unmatched: 10. CDR1 and CDR2 (germline): SGHRS, YFSETQ. The CDR3 bases are TGCGCCAGCAGCTCGGGGGGGACAGCACAATCACCCCTCCACTTT. The encoded protein is CASSSGGTAQSPLHF.

V and J are TRBV4-1 and TRBJ1-6; no clear D gene. The CDR3 is 14 residues long. The V and J ends lost 0 bases and 8 bases respectively, with 8 bases between them. CDR1 and CDR2 (germline): MGHRA, YSYEKL. CDR3 protein: CASSQDPGYSPLHF. The CDR3 bases are TGCGCCAGCAGCCAAGATCCGGGGTATTCACCCCTCCACTTT.

The chain combines TRBV24-1 with TRBJ2-3, with a weak D call TRBD1 (6 bases). V was pared by 10 bases and J by 2 bases, with 15 bases between. Germline V gene lookup returns CDR1 KGHDR and CDR2 SFDVKD. The CDR3 runs to 14 residues. CDR3 DNA sequence: TGTGCCACTTCATTAACAGGGAACACAGATACGCAGTATTTT. Amino acid sequence: CATSLTGNTDTQYF.

V is TRBV15 and J is TRBJ2-5; 9 positions agree with TRBD1. With 3 bases clipped from V and 4 bases from J, the junction kept 3 bases outside the gene matches. This CDR3 comprises 14 residues. Germline values: CDR1 LNHNV, CDR2 YYDKDF (reference sequence). The CDR3 sequence: CATSSTGGGETQYF. The CDR3 DNA sequence: TGTGCCACCAGCAGCACAGGGGGCGGAGAGACCCAGTACTTC.

The rearrangement joins TRBV5-1 to TRBJ1-2, with TRBD1 matching 7 bases. The CDR3 has 13 amino acids. CDR1 is SGHRS, CDR2 YFSETQ, per germline. Unmatched junction bases numbered 5, after V lost 4 bases and J lost 5 bases. CDR3 loop: CASSPIQGYGYTF. The DNA for the CDR3 is TGCGCCAGCAGCCCCATACAGGGGTATGGCTACACCTTC.

The count of this clone is one. This rearrangement joins TRBV19 to TRBJ2-7; D is possibly TRBD1 (6 bases). From germline, CDR1 is LNHDA and CDR2 SQIVND (reference sequence). Trimming took off 4 bases at V and 3 bases at J, with 13 bases between the two ends. This CDR3 region has 14 residues. In DNA, the CDR3 is TGTGCCAGTAGTAGTAGGTCCAGGGGCTACGAGCAGTACTTC. As protein: CASSSRSRGYEQYF.

The chain joins TRBV5-1 to TRBJ1-1; 10 bases line up with TRBD1. The germline CDR1 and CDR2 sequences are SGHRS and YFSETQ. The CDR3 spans 15 residues. V was clipped by 4 bases and J by 7 bases; unmatched bases: 10. The CDR3, as DNA: TGCGCCAGCAGCCCCGACAGGGGGCAACGGGGTGAAGCTTTCTTT. This encodes CASSPDRGQRGEAFF.